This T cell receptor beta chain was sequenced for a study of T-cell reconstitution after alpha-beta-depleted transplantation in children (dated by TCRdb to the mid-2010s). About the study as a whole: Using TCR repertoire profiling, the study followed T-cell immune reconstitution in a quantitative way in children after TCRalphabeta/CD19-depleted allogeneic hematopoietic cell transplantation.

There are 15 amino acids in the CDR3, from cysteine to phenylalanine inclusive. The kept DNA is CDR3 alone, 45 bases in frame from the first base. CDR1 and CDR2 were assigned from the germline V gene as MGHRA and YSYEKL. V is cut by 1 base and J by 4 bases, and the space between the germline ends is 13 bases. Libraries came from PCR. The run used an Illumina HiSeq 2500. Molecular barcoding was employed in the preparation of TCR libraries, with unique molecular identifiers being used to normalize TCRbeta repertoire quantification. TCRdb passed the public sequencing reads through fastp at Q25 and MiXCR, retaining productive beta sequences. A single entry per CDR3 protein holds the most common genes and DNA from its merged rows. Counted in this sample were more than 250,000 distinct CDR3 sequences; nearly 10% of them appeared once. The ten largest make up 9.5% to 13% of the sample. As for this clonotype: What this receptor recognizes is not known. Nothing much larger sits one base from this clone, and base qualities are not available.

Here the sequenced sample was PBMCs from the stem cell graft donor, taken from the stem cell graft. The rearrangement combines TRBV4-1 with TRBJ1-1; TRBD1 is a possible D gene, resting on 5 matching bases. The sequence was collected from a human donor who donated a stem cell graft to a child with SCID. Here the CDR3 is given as CASSQGWGRSTEAFF. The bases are TGCGCCAGCAGCCAAGGTTGGGGGAGGAGCACTGAAGCTTTCTTT.